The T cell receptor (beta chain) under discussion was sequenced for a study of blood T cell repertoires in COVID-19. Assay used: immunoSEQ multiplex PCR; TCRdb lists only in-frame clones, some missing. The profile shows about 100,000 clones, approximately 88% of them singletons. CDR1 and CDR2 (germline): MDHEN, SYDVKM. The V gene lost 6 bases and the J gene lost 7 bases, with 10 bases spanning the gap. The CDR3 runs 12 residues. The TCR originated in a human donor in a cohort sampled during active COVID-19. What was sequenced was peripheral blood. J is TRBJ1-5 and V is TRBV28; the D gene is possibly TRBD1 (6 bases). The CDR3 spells CASRQGDQPQHF. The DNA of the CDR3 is TGTGCCAGCAGACAGGGTGACCAGCCCCAGCATTTT.